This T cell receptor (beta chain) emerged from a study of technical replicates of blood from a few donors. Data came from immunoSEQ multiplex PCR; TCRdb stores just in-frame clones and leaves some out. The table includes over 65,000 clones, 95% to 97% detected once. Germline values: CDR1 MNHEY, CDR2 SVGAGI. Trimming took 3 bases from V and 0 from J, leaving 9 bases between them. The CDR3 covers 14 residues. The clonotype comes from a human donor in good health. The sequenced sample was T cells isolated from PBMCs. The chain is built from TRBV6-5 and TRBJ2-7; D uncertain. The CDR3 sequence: CASSYSLFSYEQYF. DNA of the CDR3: TGTGCCAGCAGTTATTCCCTTTTCTCCTACGAGCAGTACTTC.